The rows below give T cell receptor beta chains drawn from one sample of a study of spatial heterogeneity in lung cancer. TCRdb reprocessed the 5' RACE reads via MiXCR and lists one record per CDR3 protein. Altogether 95,000 or so distinct CDR3 sequences are present, roughly 8.7% being singletons, with the ten largest covering 6.9%. The sample consisted of PBMCs, taken at surgery. Every receptor here comes from a male donor with early-stage non-small cell lung cancer. Both conserved end residues are part of each CDR3. Fields, in order: J gene, clone size, D gene, V gene, CDR3 protein, CDR3 DNA. The D gene is left open where the match is weak. Expanded clones get a size class; other rows say once, few or many, or leave the size out.

TRBJ1-1	many	NA	TRBV20-1	CSARAGRGGTFF	TGCAGTGCTAGAGCGGGGCGCGGGGGAACTTTCTTT
TRBJ2-3	many	NA	TRBV2	CASSEAGATQYF	TGTGCCAGCAGTGAAGCGGGCGCTACGCAGTATTTT
TRBJ2-5	few	NA	TRBV11-2	CASSLAPGPNFQYF	TGTGCCAGCAGCTTAGCCCCGGGCCCAAATTTCCAGTACTTC
TRBJ2-3	many	NA	TRBV7-9	CASSGVSAGTDTQYF	TGTGCCAGCAGCGGAGTGTCGGCGGGCACAGATACGCAGTATTTT
TRBJ2-5	few	NA	TRBV7-2	CASSLWAQETQYF	TGTGCCAGCAGCTTATGGGCACAAGAGACCCAGTACTTC
TRBJ1-2	many	NA	TRBV2	CASSVGQGYGYTF	TGTGCCAGCAGTGTAGGGCAAGGCTATGGCTACACCTTC
TRBJ2-7	many	NA	TRBV7-9	CASSLVGVSSYEQYF	TGTGCCAGCAGCTTAGTCGGGGTGAGCTCCTACGAGCAGTACTTC
TRBJ2-1	NA	NA	TRBV6-5	CASSYGVSRYEQFF	TGTGCCAGCAGTTACGGTGTCAGCCGGTATGAGCAGTTCTTC
TRBJ2-7	many	TRBD2	TRBV29-1	CSAVAGRAYEQYF	TGCAGCGCCGTAGCGGGGCGGGCCTACGAGCAGTACTTC
TRBJ2-7	many	NA	TRBV21-1	CASMTPRDLAMF	TGTGCCAGCATGACCCCAAGGGATTTGGCCATGTTC
TRBJ2-7	NA	NA	TRBV28	CASSLTIYEQYF	TGTGCCAGCAGTTTAACTATCTACGAGCAGTACTTC
TRBJ2-4	few	NA	TRBV6-2/TRBV6-3	CASMGTLRNIQYF	TGTGCCAGCATGGGGACATTGAGGAACATTCAGTACTTC
TRBJ2-3	many	TRBD2	TRBV5-1	CASSLVAGGAPDTQYF	TGCGCCAGCAGCTTGGTGGCGGGAGGGGCCCCAGATACGCAGTATTTT
TRBJ1-2	few	TRBD1	TRBV12-5	CASGGTGRNLDGYTF	TGTGCTAGTGGGGGGACAGGGAGGAATCTCGATGGCTACACCTTC
TRBJ2-5	few	NA	TRBV12-3/TRBV12-4	CASSLAGGQETQYF	TGTGCCAGCAGTTTAGCGGGGGGTCAAGAGACCCAGTACTTC
TRBJ2-2	many	NA	TRBV30	CAWSPTRELFF	TGTGCCTGGAGTCCTACTAGGGAGCTGTTTTTT
TRBJ2-3	few	TRBD1	TRBV7-2	CASSSWTGIGDTQYF	TGTGCCAGCAGCTCCTGGACAGGGATTGGGGATACGCAGTATTTT
TRBJ2-7	few	NA	TRBV11-1	CASSTQTASYEQYF	TGTGCCAGCAGCACCCAGACAGCTTCCTACGAGCAGTACTTC
TRBJ1-1	many	NA	TRBV20-1	CSARDRVMNTEAFF	TGCAGTGCTAGAGATAGGGTTATGAACACTGAAGCTTTCTTT
TRBJ2-3	few	NA	TRBV20-1	CSARESANTQYF	TGCAGTGCTAGAGAGTCAGCAAATACGCAGTATTTT
TRBJ2-1	few	NA	TRBV5-5	CASSPTGAGEQFF	TGTGCCAGCAGCCCCACGGGGGCTGGTGAGCAGTTCTTC
TRBJ2-7	many	TRBD1	TRBV28	CATEATGRREQYF	TGTGCCACCGAGGCGACAGGGCGAAGGGAGCAGTACTTC
TRBJ2-6	NA	NA	TRBV28	CASSFKGGANVLTF	TGTGCCAGCAGTTTTAAAGGTGGGGCCAACGTCCTGACTTTC
TRBJ2-7	NA	TRBD1	TRBV7-9	CASGAGGVPTREQYF	TGTGCCAGCGGGGCAGGGGGCGTCCCTACCCGCGAGCAGTACTTC
TRBJ2-3	few	NA	TRBV25-1	CASSGSTDTQYF	TGTGCCAGCAGTGGGAGCACAGATACGCAGTATTTT
TRBJ2-7	NA	NA	TRBV5-1	CASSLGRDRSEQYF	TGCGCCAGCAGCTTAGGACGGGATAGGAGCGAGCAGTACTTC
TRBJ2-4	NA	NA	TRBV7-2	CASSLAPGAKNIQYF	TGTGCCAGCAGCTTAGCGCCGGGAGCCAAAAACATTCAGTACTTC
TRBJ1-1	many	NA	TRBV20-1	CSATRGKNTEAFF	TGCAGTGCTACAAGAGGCAAGAACACTGAAGCTTTCTTT
TRBJ2-7	NA	TRBD2	TRBV7-8	CASSRLAGGPDEQYF	TGTGCCAGCAGCCGACTAGCGGGGGGGCCTGACGAGCAGTACTTC
TRBJ1-1	many	NA	TRBV9	CASSPSPNTEAFF	TGTGCCAGCAGCCCCAGCCCGAACACTGAAGCTTTCTTT
TRBJ1-3	NA	NA	TRBV3-1	CASSNQGGNTIYF	TGTGCCAGCAGCAACCAAGGCGGAAACACCATATATTTT
TRBJ2-7	many	NA	TRBV29-1	CSVVQGGTYEQYF	TGCAGCGTTGTGCAGGGGGGAACCTACGAGCAGTACTTC
TRBJ1-1	NA	NA	TRBV12-3/TRBV12-4	CASSRSQGTEAFF	TGTGCCAGCAGTCGCTCGCAGGGGACTGAAGCTTTCTTT
TRBJ1-2	NA	NA	TRBV2	CASRQGFSGYTF	TGTGCCAGCAGACAGGGTTTCTCTGGCTACACCTTC
TRBJ2-1	many	TRBD2	TRBV9	CASSVGSGGYNEQFF	TGTGCCAGCAGCGTAGGAAGCGGGGGCTACAATGAGCAGTTCTTC
TRBJ2-7	many	NA	TRBV5-1	CASSLIGTYEQYF	TGCGCCAGCAGCTTGATTGGCACCTACGAGCAGTACTTC
TRBJ2-7	NA	TRBD1	TRBV18	CASSPRDSNEQYF	TGTGCCAGCTCACCAAGGGACAGCAACGAGCAGTACTTC
TRBJ1-2	many	TRBD1	TRBV28	CASSSHGDRGGFGYTF	TGTGCCAGCAGTTCACACGGGGACAGGGGCGGATTTGGCTACACCTTC
TRBJ2-1	many	NA	TRBV29-1	CSAGRGWSSYNEQFF	TGCAGCGCGGGCCGGGGATGGAGCTCCTACAATGAGCAGTTCTTC
TRBJ2-1	NA	TRBD2	TRBV14	CASSQEIGAGGPYNEQFF	TGTGCCAGCAGCCAAGAAATAGGGGCGGGAGGACCCTACAATGAGCAGTTCTTC
TRBJ2-2	NA	TRBD1	TRBV11-3	CASSLGDRATGELFF	TGTGCCAGCAGCTTAGGAGACAGGGCCACCGGGGAGCTGTTTTTT
TRBJ2-5	few	TRBD2	TRBV29-1	CSVSAGGRETQYF	TGCAGCGTTTCGGCGGGAGGTCGAGAGACCCAGTACTTC
TRBJ1-1	many	NA	TRBV6-5	CASSYSNTVNTEAFF	TGTGCCAGCAGTTACTCGAACACAGTGAACACTGAAGCTTTCTTT
TRBJ2-5	few	NA	TRBV5-5	CASSFFTGGQETQYF	TGTGCCAGCAGCTTTTTCACCGGGGGTCAAGAGACCCAGTACTTC
TRBJ2-1	NA	NA	TRBV20-1	CSASRGGTYNEQFF	TGCAGTGCTAGCAGGGGGGGGACGTACAATGAGCAGTTCTTC
TRBJ2-1	NA	TRBD1	TRBV24-1	CATSDSRQGDNEQFF	TGTGCCACCAGTGATTCCCGACAGGGGGACAATGAGCAGTTCTTC
TRBJ1-2	many	NA	TRBV7-2	CASSSTAPYGYTF	TGTGCCAGCAGCTCAACAGCCCCGTATGGCTACACCTTC
TRBJ1-3	few	TRBD1	TRBV28	CASSPGQGLNTIYF	TGTGCCAGCAGTCCAGGACAGGGGCTTAACACCATATATTTT
TRBJ1-1	NA	NA	TRBV7-2	CASSSPGGRTEAFF	TGTGCCAGCAGCTCGCCGGGGGGGCGAACTGAAGCTTTCTTT
TRBJ2-2	NA	NA	TRBV7-2	CASSLMSGTGELFF	TGTGCCAGCAGCTTAATGTCCGGCACCGGGGAGCTGTTTTTT
TRBJ2-7	many	TRBD2	TRBV28	CASSPLAVSYEQYF	TGTGCCAGCAGCCCCCTAGCGGTGTCCTACGAGCAGTACTTC
TRBJ2-3	many	NA	TRBV2	CASSEVQGDTQYF	TGTGCCAGCAGTGAAGTGCAGGGAGATACGCAGTATTTT